Below, 8 T cell receptor beta chains from the same sample are listed, as sequenced in a study of T cells after posttransplantation cyclophosphamide. Produced via immunoSEQ multiplex PCR; TCRdb's table is partial and in-frame only. The sample records some 21,000 clones, 80% to 90% being singletons. Controls had myeloablative marrow grafts with methotrexate and calcineurin inhibitor, sampled at 1 year. The specimen was PBMCs, collected around 380 days after allogeneic stem cell transplant with calcineurin inhibitor and methotrexate. The receptors were gathered from a female patient aged 25-39 years who received an allogeneic stem cell transplant from an unrelated donor, was CMV-positive, and had acute and chronic GVHD. Some of these T cells may belong to the graft donor.

The chain carries TRBV30 and TRBJ1-5, with no clear D. The germline V gene encodes CDR1 GTSNPN and CDR2 SVGIG (reference sequence). This CDR3 has 13 residues. Trimming stripped 0 bases from V and 7 bases from J, with 10 bases between. The CDR3 here is CAWSVSPNQPQHF. The DNA of the CDR3 is TGTGCCTGGAGTGTAAGCCCCAACCAGCCCCAGCATTTT.

This clone showed up just a few times. This rearrangement joins TRBV27 to TRBJ1-3, with D tentatively TRBD1 (5 bases). This CDR3 comprises 13 residues. The germline V and J ends were trimmed by 5 bases and 4 bases, with 9 bases remaining between them. CDR1 and CDR2 from the germline V gene are MNHEY and SMNVEV (reference sequence). CDR3: CASSRGGGNTIYF. The CDR3 DNA reads as TGTGCCAGCAGTAGGGGCGGCGGAAACACCATATATTTT.

The V and J genes are TRBV7-2 and TRBJ2-5; 9 bases align to TRBD2. CDR3 length: 17 amino acids. The germline gives CDR1 SGHTA, CDR2 FQGNSA. V was pared by 1 base and J by 3 bases, with 9 bases of the junction left unmatched. The CDR3 is CASSLGRDSGREETQYF. CDR3 nucleotides: TGTGCCAGCAGCTTAGGACGTGATAGCGGGAGAGAAGAGACCCAGTACTTC. Looking up the rest from reference TRBV7-2 and TRBJ2-5 gives the full variable domain: GAGVSQSPSNKVTEKGKDVELRCDPISGHTALYWYRQSLGQGLEFLIYFQGNSAPDKSGLPSDRFSAERTGGSVSTLTIQRTQQEDSAVYLCASSLGRDSGREETQYFGPGTRLLVL.

The chain recombines TRBV19 with TRBJ1-5, with no clear D. The CDR3 extends over 15 amino acids. V dropped 2 bases and J dropped 4 bases, with 12 bases sitting between them. The germline gives CDR1 LNHDA, CDR2 SQIVND (reference sequence). The DNA for the CDR3 is TGTGCCAGTAGTATATACAGTCTGCCAAATCAGCCCCAGCATTTT. Protein product: CASSIYSLPNQPQHF.

The chain recombines TRBV13 with TRBJ2-1; TRBD1 matches at 8 bases. Germline values: CDR1 PRHDT, CDR2 FYEKMQ (reference sequence). The CDR3 loop spans 17 amino acids. Trimming removed 6 bases from V and 1 base from J; junction bases left unmatched: 11. CDR3 nucleotides: TGTGCCAGCAGAGGAGGGCAGGGGGCCAATTCCTACAATGAGCAGTTCTTC. Encoded protein: CASRGGQGANSYNEQFF.

The chain is built from TRBV19 and TRBJ2-7; 9 positions agree with TRBD1. CDR3 length equals 14 residues. Germline CDR1 and CDR2: LNHDA and SQIVND (reference sequence). After removal of 4 bases from V and 1 base from J, the junction contained 2 bases not matched to a gene. As DNA, the CDR3 is TGTGCCAGTAGTACAGGGACAGGGTCCTACGAGCAGTACTTC. It specifies CASSTGTGSYEQYF.

This chain connects TRBV6-5 to TRBJ1-2; TRBD1 agrees at 8 bases. V shed 0 bases, J shed 7 bases, and the junction held 7 bases outside the gene matches. Per the germline V gene, CDR1 is MNHEY and CDR2 is SVGAGI. The CDR3 loop spans 15 amino acids. CDR3 sequence: CASSYSDRGYGGYTF. Written as DNA, the CDR3 is TGTGCCAGCAGTTACTCAGACAGGGGTTACGGTGGCTACACCTTC.

DNA of the CDR3: TGCAGCGTTCTTGAGGATTTAGCCAAAAACATTCAGTACTTC. Its protein is CSVLEDLAKNIQYF. The J gene is TRBJ2-4, the V gene TRBV29-1; D gene unclear. Germline V lookup: CDR1 SQVTM, CDR2 ANQGSEA. V lost 5 bases, J lost 0 bases, and 11 bases lay in between. This CDR3 comprises 14 residues.